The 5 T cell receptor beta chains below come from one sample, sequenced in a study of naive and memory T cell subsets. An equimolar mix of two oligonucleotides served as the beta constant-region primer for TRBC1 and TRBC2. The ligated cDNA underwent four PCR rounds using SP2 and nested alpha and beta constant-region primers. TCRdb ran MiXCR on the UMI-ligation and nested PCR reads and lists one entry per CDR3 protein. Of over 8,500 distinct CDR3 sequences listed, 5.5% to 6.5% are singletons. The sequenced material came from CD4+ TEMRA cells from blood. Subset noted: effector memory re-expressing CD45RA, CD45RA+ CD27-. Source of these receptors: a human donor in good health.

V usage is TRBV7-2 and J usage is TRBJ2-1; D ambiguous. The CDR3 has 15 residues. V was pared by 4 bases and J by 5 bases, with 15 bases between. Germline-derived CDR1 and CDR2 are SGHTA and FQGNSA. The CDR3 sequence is CASSYPGVRNNEQFF. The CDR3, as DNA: TGTGCCAGCAGCTACCCTGGCGTACGTAACAATGAGCAGTTCTTC.

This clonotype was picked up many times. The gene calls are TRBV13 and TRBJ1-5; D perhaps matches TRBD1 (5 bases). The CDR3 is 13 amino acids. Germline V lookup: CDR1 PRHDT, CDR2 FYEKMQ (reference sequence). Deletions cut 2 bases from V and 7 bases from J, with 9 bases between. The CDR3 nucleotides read TGTGCCAGCAGCTTAAGGAGGGACCAGCCCCAGCATTTT. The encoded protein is CASSLRRDQPQHF.

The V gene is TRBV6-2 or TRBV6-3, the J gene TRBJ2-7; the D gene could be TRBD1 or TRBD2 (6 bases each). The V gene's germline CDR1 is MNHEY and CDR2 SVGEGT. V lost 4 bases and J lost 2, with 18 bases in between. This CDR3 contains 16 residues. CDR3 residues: CASSSLSGASPYEQYF. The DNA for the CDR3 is TGTGCCAGCAGTTCGTTATCGGGGGCGTCACCCTACGAGCAGTACTTC.

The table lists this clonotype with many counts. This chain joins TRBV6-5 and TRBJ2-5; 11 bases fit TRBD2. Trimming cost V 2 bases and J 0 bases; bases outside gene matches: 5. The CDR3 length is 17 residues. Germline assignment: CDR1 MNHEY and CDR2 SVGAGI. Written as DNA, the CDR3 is TGTGCCAGCAGTTACCGGCTAGCGGGGGGAAACCAAGAGACCCAGTACTTC. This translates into CASSYRLAGGNQETQYF.

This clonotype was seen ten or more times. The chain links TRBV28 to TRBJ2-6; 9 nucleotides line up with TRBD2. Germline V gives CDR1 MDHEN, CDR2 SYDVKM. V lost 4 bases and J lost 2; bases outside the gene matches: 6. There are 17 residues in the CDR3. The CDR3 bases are TGTGCCAGCAGTTACCAAGCGGGGGGTCCTGGGGCCAACGTCCTGACTTTC. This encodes CASSYQAGGPGANVLTF.